This paragraph reports one T cell receptor (beta chain). The antigen is undetermined. Separation from the approximately 710-subject first cohort characterized the roughly 120-subject validation cohort, to which the donors belonged. Repertoires were generated with immunoSEQ multiplex PCR, while TCRdb's copy carries only in-frame clones and drops some. The data show 200,000 to 300,000 clones, about 90% seen once. This sample is drawn from a study of cytomegalovirus exposure and HLA in healthy donors. Turning to the study itself: The approximately 120 validation repertoires, a later analysis reported, used the same platform as the roughly 650 repertoires from the first cohort.

Points from the study as a whole: First-cohort TCR clusters tended to co-occur in the approximately 110 validation repertoires, a later analysis found. Associated with cytomegalovirus, according to the listing, were around 170 TCR beta chains.

This clonotype was sampled from a woman in her 30s in good health and CMV-seronegative. The specimen was PBMCs.

CDR3 DNA sequence: TGTGCCAGCAGCCGGGACTACGAAAACACAGATACGCAGTATTTT. This codes for CASSRDYENTDTQYF. The chain is built from TRBV5-6 and TRBJ2-3; the match to TRBD2 covers 7 bases. CDR3 length: 15 amino acids. V shed 4 bases and J 2 bases; nucleotides not matched to a gene: 7. Germline CDR1 reads SGHDT; CDR2 reads YYEEEE.